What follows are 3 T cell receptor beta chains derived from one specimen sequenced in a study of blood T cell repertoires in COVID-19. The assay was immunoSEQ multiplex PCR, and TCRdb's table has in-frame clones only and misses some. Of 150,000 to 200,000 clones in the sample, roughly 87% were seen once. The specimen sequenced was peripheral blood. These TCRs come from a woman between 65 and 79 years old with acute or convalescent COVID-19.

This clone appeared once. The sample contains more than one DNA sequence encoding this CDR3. The CDR3 region has the DNA TGTGCCACCAGCAGAGATTTGGCTAGCACAGATACGCAGTATTTT. This sequence encodes CATSRDLASTDTQYF. The chain joins TRBV15 to TRBJ2-3; D not resolved. The length of the CDR3 is 15 residues. V dropped 0 bases and J dropped 0 bases, with 7 bases sitting between them. Germline V gene data show CDR1 as LNHNV and CDR2 as YYDKDF (reference sequence).

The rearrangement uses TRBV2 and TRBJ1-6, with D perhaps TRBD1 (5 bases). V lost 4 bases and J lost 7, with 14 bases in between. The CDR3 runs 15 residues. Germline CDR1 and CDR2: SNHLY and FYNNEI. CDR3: CASSAVGVENSPLHF. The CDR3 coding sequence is TGTGCCAGCAGTGCGGTAGGGGTGGAGAATTCACCCCTCCACTTT.

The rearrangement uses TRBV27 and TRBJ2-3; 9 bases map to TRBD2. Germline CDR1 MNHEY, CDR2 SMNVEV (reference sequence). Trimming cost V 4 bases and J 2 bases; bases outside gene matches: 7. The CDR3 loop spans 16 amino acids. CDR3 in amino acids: CASSSRSGGLTDTQYF. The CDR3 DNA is TGTGCCAGCAGTTCAAGGAGCGGGGGGCTCACAGATACGCAGTATTTT.